This T cell receptor beta chain derives from a study of cytomegalovirus exposure and HLA in healthy donors. Study observations and caveats: Published work reported that the classifier diagnosed cytomegalovirus status with high specificity and sensitivity.

Amplification used 60 Vbeta primers and 13 Jbeta primers. The data were produced by immunoSEQ multiplex PCR, yet TCRdb's version contains in-frame clones alone and is incomplete. The sample lists over 150,000 clones; 60% to 85% were seen once. Regarding this clone: Antigen unknown.

The CDR3 covers 16 residues. Germline assignment: CDR1 SGHTA and CDR2 FQGNSA. Trimming cost V 4 bases and J 5 bases; bases outside gene matches: 10. The chain recombines TRBV7-2 with TRBJ2-5; 10 bases fit TRBD2. Sequencing was done on a sample of PBMCs. This clonotype originated in a man aged 25-40 years in good health and CMV-seropositive. CDR3 coding DNA: TGTGCCAGCAGCTCCGGGATAGCGGGGGGTTGGGAGACCCAGTACTTC. As protein: CASSSGIAGGWETQYF.